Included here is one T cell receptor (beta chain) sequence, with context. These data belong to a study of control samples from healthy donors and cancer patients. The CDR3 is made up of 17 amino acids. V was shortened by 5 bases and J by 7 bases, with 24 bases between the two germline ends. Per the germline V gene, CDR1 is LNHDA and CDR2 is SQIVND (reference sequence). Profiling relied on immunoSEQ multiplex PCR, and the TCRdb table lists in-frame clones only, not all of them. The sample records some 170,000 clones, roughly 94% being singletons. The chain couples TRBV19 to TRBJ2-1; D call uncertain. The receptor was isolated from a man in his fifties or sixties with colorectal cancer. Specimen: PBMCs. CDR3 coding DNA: TGTGCCAGTAGTTTAAACCCCCTGGGCGTCCGGAGTAATGAGCAGTTCTTC. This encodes CASSLNPLGVRSNEQFF.